What follows are 25 T cell receptor beta chains derived from one specimen sequenced in a study of blood T cells in healthy people across ages. Next came a second PCR, run for about 6 to 12 cycles, which used a sample-barcoded 5' primer along with a J-beta primer mix. TCRdb independently ran MiXCR on the 5' RACE reads; one entry per CDR3 protein. The sample consists of hundreds of thousands of distinct CDR3 sequences, 49% of them appearing once. Sequenced: blood. The origin of the receptors is an older woman in good health.

This clonotype was detected a few times. The chain combines TRBV20-1 with TRBJ1-1; D unresolved. The CDR3 is made up of 16 amino acids. Trimming removed 0 bases at V and 3 bases at J, with 17 bases between. Per the germline V gene, CDR1 is DFQATT and CDR2 is SNEGSKA (reference sequence). The CDR3 DNA sequence: TGCAGTGCTAGAGATTCGTCACAGTTTGGGGACACTGAAGCTTTCTTT. It codes for CSARDSSQFGDTEAFF.

This clonotype was seen many times. The chain carries TRBV29-1 and TRBJ2-5; 8 nucleotides align to TRBD2. The CDR3 sequence is 14 residues long. Looked up from germline, CDR1 is SQVTM and CDR2 is ANQGSEA. V lost 1 base and J lost 5; bases outside the gene matches: 6. The chain's CDR3 is CSVEAAVAGETQYF. In DNA, the CDR3 is TGCAGCGTTGAAGCCGCGGTAGCGGGGGAGACCCAGTACTTC.

The V call is TRBV2, the J call TRBJ2-1; 7 bases line up with TRBD2. The closer fit of TRBJ2-7 to the DNA end suggests the J call may be wrong. This CDR3 is built from 15 residues. Germline loops: CDR1 SNHLY, CDR2 FYNNEI. The CDR3 reads CASSVGGSSYNEQYF. The CDR3 bases are TGTGCCAGCAGTGTCGGCGGGAGCTCCTACAATGAGCAGTACTTC.

Details on this clonotype: At one end, the junction sequence differs from germline, possibly due to a read error. V and J are TRBV7-2 and TRBJ2-3; D uncertain. CDR3 length: 11 amino acids. CDR1 SGHTA and CDR2 FQGNSA come from the germline V gene. The CDR3 DNA is TGTGCCAGCAGCTACATAGATGCGCAGTATTTT. It is translated as CASSYIDAQYF.

The chain has TRBV20-1 and TRBJ2-3; D gene unclear. This CDR3 is built from 12 residues. Germline CDR1 and CDR2: DFQATT and SNEGSKA (reference sequence). V was trimmed by 2 bases and J by 2 bases, leaving 5 bases between them. The CDR3 spells CSARLDTDTQYF. The CDR3, as DNA: TGCAGTGCTAGATTAGACACAGATACGCAGTATTTT.

The J gene is TRBJ2-3, the V gene TRBV29-1; D remains ambiguous. This CDR3 has 15 amino acids. Germline assignment: CDR1 SQVTM and CDR2 ANQGSEA. Trimming removed 1 base from V and 0 bases from J, with 11 bases in between. Written as DNA, the CDR3 is TGCAGCGTTGAAGCCCAGGATCCTAGCACAGATACGCAGTATTTT. Translation: CSVEAQDPSTDTQYF.

The rearrangement uses TRBV28 and TRBJ1-1; perhaps TRBD1 as D (6 bases). CDR3 length equals 13 residues. Trimming pared 6 bases from V and 8 bases from J, leaving 16 bases between. Germline loops: CDR1 MDHEN, CDR2 SYDVKM. In DNA, the CDR3 is TGTGCCAGCAGCACCACAGGGCCCACCGAAGCTTTCTTT. This encodes CASSTTGPTEAFF. Variable domain in full (rest from reference TRBV28 and TRBJ1-1): DVKVTQSSRYLVKRTGEKVFLECVQDMDHENMFWYRQDPGLGLRLIYFSYDVKMKEKGDIPEGYSVSREKKERFSLILESASTNQTSMYLCASSTTGPTEAFFGQGTRLTVV.

The genes are TRBV11-3 and TRBJ2-1, with TRBD2 matching over 8 bases. Unmatched junction bases numbered 15, after V lost 5 bases and J lost 9 bases. CDR3 length equals 16 residues. Germline V gene data show CDR1 as SGHNT and CDR2 as YENEEA. In DNA form, the CDR3 reads TGTGCCAGCAGCACCACCAGACCGGGACTAGGGGGTGAGCAGTTCTTC. Its protein product is CASSTTRPGLGGEQFF. The full variable domain, its missing parts supplied by reference TRBV11-3 and TRBJ2-1, is EAGVVQSPRYKIIEKKQPVAFWCNPISGHNTLYWYLQNLGQGPELLIRYENEEAVDDSQLPKDRFSAERLKGVDSTLKIQPAELGDSAVYLCASSTTRPGLGGEQFFGPGTRLTVL.

This clonotype showed up many times. The chain links TRBV5-6 to TRBJ2-1, with D perhaps TRBD1 or TRBD2 (5 bases each). The CDR3 runs to 15 residues. CDR1 and CDR2 from the germline V gene are SGHDT and YYEEEE. Trimming stripped 4 bases from V and 8 bases from J, with 19 bases between. CDR3 in DNA: TGTGCCAGCAGCGTACCCGGGACCGGGCTAGATGAGCAGTTCTTC. It codes for CASSVPGTGLDEQFF.

The table lists this clonotype with many counts. J is TRBJ1-2 and V is TRBV24-1; 8 positions match TRBD1. This CDR3 comprises 15 residues. Germline trimming cut 4 bases from V and 7 bases from J; bases unmatched to any gene: 10. The V gene's germline CDR1 is KGHDR and CDR2 SFDVKD. The CDR3 sequence is CATSDNTGGLRGYTF. CDR3 nucleotide sequence: TGTGCCACCAGTGACAATACAGGGGGTCTACGTGGCTACACCTTC.

The rearrangement uses TRBV7-2 and TRBJ2-4; D perhaps matches TRBD1 (6 bases). The end of the DNA aligns better with TRBJ2-5, so the J call may be wrong. CDR1 and CDR2 (germline): SGHTA, FQGNSA. The CDR3 length is 15 residues. CDR3 amino acids: CASSLYFAGVETQYF. For the CDR3, the DNA is TGTGCCAGCAGCTTATATTTCGCAGGGGTCGAGACCCAGTACTTC.

The chain combines TRBV6-5 with TRBJ1-6, with 9 bases aligning to TRBD1. There are 15 residues in the CDR3. The germline CDR1 and CDR2 sequences are MNHEY and SVGAGI. The V segment lost 2 bases and the J segment 8 bases; nucleotides outside the gene matches: 4. The CDR3 nucleotides are TGTGCCAGCAGTTACAGGGACAGGGCAGATTCACCCCTCCACTTT. It translates to CASSYRDRADSPLHF.

V and J are TRBV27 and TRBJ1-5; possibly TRBD1 for D (6 bases). This CDR3 has 14 residues. Looked up from germline, CDR1 is MNHEY and CDR2 is SMNVEV (reference sequence). Deletions cut 8 bases from V and 1 base from J, with 12 bases between. In nucleotides, the CDR3 is TGTGCCAGCCGTGTTGGACAGAGCAATCAGCCCCAGCATTTT. This codes for CASRVGQSNQPQHF.

The chain couples TRBV7-8 to TRBJ2-6; D remains ambiguous. There are 19 residues in the CDR3. The germline gives CDR1 SGHVS, CDR2 FQNEAQ. V lost 4 bases and J lost 2, with 21 bases in between. The DNA of the CDR3 is TGTGCCAGCAGCTACCCGGGTCCGGCGGTTGTTCCTGGGGCCAACGTCCTGACTTTC. This sequence encodes CASSYPGPAVVPGANVLTF.

V usage is TRBV15 and J usage is TRBJ2-7; 8 bases are shared with TRBD2. CDR1 and CDR2 (germline): LNHNV, YYDKDF (reference sequence). Losses at the gene ends were 1 base for V and 3 bases for J; bases not matched to a gene: 2. The length of the CDR3 is 14 residues. CDR3 protein: CATSRAGLGYEQYF. The CDR3 DNA is TGTGCCACCAGCAGAGCGGGACTAGGCTACGAGCAGTACTTC. Drawing the rest from reference TRBV15 and TRBJ2-7, the complete variable domain is DAMVIQNPRYQVTQFGKPVTLSCSQTLNHNVMYWYQQKSSQAPKLLFHYYDKDFNNEADTPDNFQSRRPNTSFCFLDIRSPGLGDTAMYLCATSRAGLGYEQYFGPGTRLTVT.

The chain carries TRBV15 and TRBJ2-2; D is ambiguous. The V end was cut by 0 bases, the J end by 4 bases, with 9 bases between. The germline CDR1 and CDR2 sequences are LNHNV and YYDKDF (reference sequence). The CDR3 is 15 residues long. This CDR3 reads CATSRDLLATGELFF. The CDR3 DNA is TGTGCCACCAGCAGAGATCTTTTGGCCACCGGGGAGCTGTTTTTT.

V gene TRBV28 combines with J gene TRBJ2-5; TRBD1 aligns across 7 bases. CDR1 MDHEN and CDR2 SYDVKM come from the germline V gene. The CDR3 totals 13 residues. Trimming removed 5 bases from V and 3 bases from J; junction bases left unmatched: 3. The CDR3 loop is CASSVGTEETQYF. The CDR3 DNA follows: TGTGCCAGCAGTGTCGGGACAGAAGAGACCCAGTACTTC.

CDR3 in amino acids: CASSPRMASGSRSQADTQYF. The CDR3 DNA sequence: TGTGCCAGCAGTCCAAGGATGGCTAGCGGGAGTAGAAGTCAGGCAGATACGCAGTATTTT. J is TRBJ2-3 and V is TRBV4-2, with TRBD2 matching 10 bases. Germline CDR1 LGHNA, CDR2 YNFKEQ. CDR3 length equals 20 residues. Trimming removed 6 bases from V and 4 bases from J; junction bases left unmatched: 22.

V and J are TRBV4-3 and TRBJ2-2, with 11 bases matching TRBD2. The CDR3 runs 16 residues. With 3 bases clipped from V and 2 bases from J, the junction kept 2 bases outside the gene matches. The germline gives CDR1 LGHNA, CDR2 YSLEER. The CDR3 nucleotides are TGCGCCAGCAGCCAGGGACTAGCGGATAACACCGGGGAGCTGTTTTTT. Protein: CASSQGLADNTGELFF.

The CDR3 DNA is TGTGCCAGCCGACGAGGGACGGATCTCTACGAGCAGTACTTC. It translates to CASRRGTDLYEQYF. This chain connects TRBV28 to TRBJ2-7; D is possibly TRBD1 or TRBD2 (5 bases each). V lost 8 bases, J lost 3 bases, and 17 bases lay in between. This CDR3 contains 14 residues. Per germline, CDR1 MDHEN and CDR2 SYDVKM.

J is TRBJ2-5 and V is TRBV5-1, with 7 bases fitting TRBD1. Trimming cost V 4 bases and J 12 bases; bases outside gene matches: 9. Germline V gene data show CDR1 as SGHRS and CDR2 as YFSETQ. The CDR3 length is 12 residues. CDR3 sequence: CASSPDRAGEYF. Written as DNA, the CDR3 is TGCGCCAGCAGCCCTGACAGGGCCGGGGAGTACTTC.

The gene calls are TRBV28 and TRBJ1-5; 9 nucleotides align to TRBD1. The CDR3 sequence is 15 residues long. Per the germline V gene, CDR1 is MDHEN and CDR2 is SYDVKM. V gave up 2 bases and J gave up 4 bases; unmatched junction bases: 3. The CDR3, as DNA: TGTGCCAGCAGTTTAGGGGACAGGGAGAATCAGCCCCAGCATTTT. This codes for CASSLGDRENQPQHF.

The genes are TRBV7-9 and TRBJ1-5; D unclear. CDR3 length: 18 amino acids. Trimming cost V 2 bases and J 7 bases, with 24 bases left between them. The germline V gene has CDR1 SEHNR and CDR2 FQNEAQ (reference sequence). CDR3 DNA: TGTGCCAGCAGCTTATCCCTTAGTATCACGGGCGAGGAGCAGCCCCAGCATTTT. It encodes CASSLSLSITGEEQPQHF.

The chain links TRBV4-3 to TRBJ2-7; TRBD1 agrees at 8 bases. From germline, CDR1 is LGHNA and CDR2 YSLEER. The V gene end was trimmed by 4 bases and the J gene end by 2 bases; junction bases not matched to a gene: 7. The CDR3 is made up of 15 amino acids. CDR3 nucleotides: TGCGCCAGCAGCCCTCGGACAGGGACGACCTACGAGCAGTACTTC. Its translation is CASSPRTGTTYEQYF.

V gene TRBV7-3 combines with J gene TRBJ2-5; D is undetermined. Germline CDR1 reads SGHTA; CDR2 reads FQGTGA. This CDR3 spans 12 amino acids. Deletions cut 5 bases from V and 11 bases from J, with 15 bases between. The CDR3 DNA sequence: TGTGCCAGCAGCCCACCTGGTGATGAGCAGTACTTC. As protein: CASSPPGDEQYF.